This TCR beta chain was recovered during a study of blood T cells in healthy people across ages. This clonotype was observed a few times. Its matching antigen is unknown. It was with a sample-barcoded 5' primer and a J-beta primer mix that a second PCR of roughly 7 to 11 cycles was run. TCRdb processed the 5' RACE reads anew with MiXCR; each CDR3 protein has one entry. The data hold roughly 1 million distinct CDR3 sequences, with around 27% observed a single time. Study findings and constraints: Diversity of TCR beta per million T cells declined in a roughly linear way with age.

The CDR3 length is 18 residues. From germline, CDR1 is SEHNR and CDR2 FQNEAQ (reference sequence). The J segment lost 4 bases and the V segment lost 6 bases, leaving 18 bases of the junction unmatched. This sample was also put to use in a study of T cells of mothers and their children. That study adds: Every mother supplied over 9 million TCR beta CDR3 reads and every child a few million.

The TCR originated in a girl aged 2-10 years in good health. J is TRBJ2-1 and V is TRBV7-9; 7 positions agree with TRBD1. Sequenced material: blood. The CDR3 is CASSFSPVQGLEYNEQFF. In nucleotides, the CDR3 is TGTGCCAGCAGTTTTTCCCCAGTACAGGGGTTGGAGTACAATGAGCAGTTCTTC.